The clone carrying this TCR beta chain was detected many times. The antigen is unknown. An end of the junction does not agree with germline; a read error may underlie this. The data originate from a study of response to subunit inactivated influenza vaccine. The study, taken as a whole, reports: Seasonal influenza vaccination, on each occasion, was suggested by the authors to recruit few new T cells.

TCRdb re-called the RT-PCR reads through MiXCR, storing one row per CDR3 protein. The data hold almost 600,000 distinct CDR3 sequences, with around 15% observed a single time. The germline gives CDR1 SGHRS, CDR2 YFSETQ. The CDR3 runs 13 residues. This chain uses TRBV5-1 with TRBJ2-4; D not certain. The receptor's source is a man aged 50 to 60 who received an inactivated influenza vaccine. Specimen: PBMCs from blood, collected about 12 days after vaccination. CDR3 region: CASSLGPKNIQYF. The CDR3 DNA sequence: TGCGCCAGCAGTTTGGGCCCCAAAAACATTCAGTACTTC. Variable domain in full (rest from reference TRBV5-1 and TRBJ2-4): KAGVTQTPRYLIKTRGQQVTLSCSPISGHRSVSWYQQTPGQGLQFLFEYFSETQRNKGNFPGRFSGRQFSNSRSEMNVSTLELGDSALYLCASSLGPKNIQYFGAGTRLSVL.